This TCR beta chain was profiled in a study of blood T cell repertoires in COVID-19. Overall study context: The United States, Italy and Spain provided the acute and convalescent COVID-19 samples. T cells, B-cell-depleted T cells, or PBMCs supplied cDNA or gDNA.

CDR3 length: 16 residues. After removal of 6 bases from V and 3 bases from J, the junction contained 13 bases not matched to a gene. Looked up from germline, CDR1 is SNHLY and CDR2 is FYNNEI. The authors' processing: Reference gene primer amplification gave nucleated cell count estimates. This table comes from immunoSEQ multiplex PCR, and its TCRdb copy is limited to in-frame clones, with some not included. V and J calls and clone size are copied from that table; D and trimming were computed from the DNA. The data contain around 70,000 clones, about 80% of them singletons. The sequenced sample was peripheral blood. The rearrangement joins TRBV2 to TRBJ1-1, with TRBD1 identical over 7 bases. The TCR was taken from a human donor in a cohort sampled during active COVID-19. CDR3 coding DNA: TGTGCCAGCAGATACCACCGGGACAGACGCGACACTGAAGCTTTCTTT. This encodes CASRYHRDRRDTEAFF.